This T cell receptor (beta chain) was captured in a study of Tregs in tolerant kidney transplant recipients. From germline, CDR1 is DFQATT and CDR2 SNEGSKA (reference sequence). Deletions cut 6 bases from V and 10 bases from J, with 10 bases between. The CDR3 totals 10 residues. Measured with immunoSEQ multiplex PCR; TCRdb has only the in-frame clones, and not every one. Of 5,000 to 6,500 clones in the sample, 90% are singletons; the top ten hold roughly 3.5%. In the case of this clone: Its matching antigen is unknown.

The sequence came from a human patient who received a combined kidney and bone marrow transplant. The J gene is TRBJ2-1, the V gene TRBV20-1, with TRBD2 as a possible D gene (6 bases). This sample comprised Tregs from blood cultured with allogeneic cells, obtained before the transplant. CDR3 amino acids: CSAISGEQFF. The CDR3 nucleotides read TGCAGTGCGATTAGCGGAGAGCAGTTCTTC.